Described below is a single TCR beta chain sequence and its context. Its antigen target is currently unknown. The input lacks base qualities; no much larger clone sits a single base away. Collaborating institutions collected whole blood in K2EDTA tubes following their own protocols. For TCRbeta analysis, collaborators shipped samples as frozen whole blood, isolated PBMCs, or DNA extracted from either of those sample types. From V the trimming removes 1 base and from J it removes 7 bases, while the gene matches leave 6 bases of the junction unaccounted for. The CDR3, cysteine through phenylalanine, is 15 amino acids long. Of the read, only the CDR3 DNA is kept; its 45 bases are in frame from base 1. Via the germline V gene, CDR1 is SGHRS and CDR2 YFSETQ. The data stem from a study of blood T cell repertoires in COVID-19 (dated by TCRdb to the early 2020s). Background on the whole study: The collaborator samples originated in the United States, Italy and Spain and spanned the acute and convalescent phases of COVID-19. The prospective study material was composed of cDNA or gDNA derived from T cells, B-cell-depleted T cells, or PBMCs. Deeply sampled blood TCRbeta repertoires from subjects exposed to, actively infected with, or recovered from COVID-19 were included in the dataset. The repertoires were made available in a free public database intended to serve as a resource for research on the immune response to SARS-CoV-2. The samples were drawn from the first 160 participants of the ongoing ImmuneRACE study and from over a thousand subjects provided by 6 global collaborators. The sample metadata nearly always contained a de-identified subject ID, COVID-19 status, age in years and sex. Where available, HLA class I and class II types were taken from metadata supplied by the sample provider and were not determined by assay-based typing.

On the study overall, not on this receptor specifically: The quantity of clinical and demographic metadata differed by source and by participant and was supplied without curation.

TCRbeta CDR3 regions were amplified from genomic DNA using the immunoSEQ Assay, a bias-controlled multiplex PCR. The paper's processing steps were these. The number of nucleated cells in each sample was estimated by amplification of reference gene primers within the assay. To quantify the absolute abundance of each unique TCRbeta CDR3 rearrangement, sequence reads were collapsed and filtered. Productive Simpson clonality was computed per sample as the square root of Simpson's diversity index over productive rearrangements. TCRdb provides this immuneACCESS table in a form limited to in-frame rearrangements. Some clones are lacking; in checked studies, under half of them reflect an unresolved V gene, and why the rest are absent is not known. That table is the source of V, J and clone size, and D and trimming were worked out from the DNA. Present in this sample are fewer than 50,000 clones, approximately 85% of which were seen just once. Jointly, the top ten make up approximately 42% of the sample.

Sequenced sample: peripheral blood. The rearranged segments are TRBV5-1 and TRBJ2-7; 12 of the junction bases match TRBD1. The source is a man aged 35 to 55 with active or convalescent COVID-19. The DNA sequence is given as TGCGCCAGCAGCTTGTCCGGGACAGGGGGCCGGGAGCAGTACTTC. Translated, it reads CASSLSGTGGREQYF.